These 23 T cell receptor beta chains were all obtained from the same sample, sequenced in a study of T cell repertoires in cytomegalovirus infection. Their antigens are not known. TCRdb reanalysed the reads using MiXCR and keeps one entry per CDR3 protein. The repertoire consists of hundreds of thousands of distinct CDR3 sequences, with roughly 43% occurring once and the leading ten covering 35% to 50%. The material was cultured PBMCs, obtained from culture after CMV antigen stimulation. Receptors originate from a human donor in good health (CMV status not recorded). Some clones in this sample may be carry-over from other donors' samples.

V and J are TRBV6-2 or TRBV6-3 and TRBJ2-1, with D unresolved. CDR3 length equals 13 residues. Germline assignment: CDR1 MNHEY and CDR2 SVGEGT. V lost 4 bases and J 6 bases, leaving 10 bases between the germline ends. This CDR3 reads CASSSGYSNEQFF. CDR3 nucleotide sequence: TGTGCCAGCAGTTCTGGCTACTCCAATGAGCAGTTCTTC.

This chain uses TRBV7-6 with TRBJ2-3; maybe TRBD2 (7 bases). This CDR3 is built from 14 residues. The germline gives CDR1 SGHVS, CDR2 FNYEAQ. V shed 3 bases and J shed 7 bases, with 14 bases lying between them. The CDR3 DNA is TGTGCCAGCAGCTTGTGGGGGCGGGAGAATACGCAGTATTTT. As protein: CASSLWGRENTQYF. The variable domain in full, completed from reference TRBV7-6 and TRBJ2-3, reads GAGVSQSPRYKVTKRGQDVALRCDPISGHVSLYWYRQALGQGPEFLTYFNYEAQQDKSGLPNDRFSAERPEGSISTLTIQRTEQRDSAMYRCASSLWGRENTQYFGPGTRLTVL.

The CDR3: CSARGYSSNQPQHF. The CDR3, as DNA: TGCAGTGCTAGAGGTTACAGTTCCAATCAGCCCCAGCATTTT. The chain employs TRBV20-1 and TRBJ1-5; D remains ambiguous. This CDR3 is built from 14 residues. The germline CDR1 and CDR2 sequences are DFQATT and SNEGSKA (reference sequence). V was shortened by 1 base and J by 3 bases, with 10 bases between the two germline ends.

This clonotype was picked up many times. The rearrangement uses TRBV7-2 and TRBJ2-1, with 11 bases fitting TRBD2. V shed 8 bases, J shed 8 bases, and the junction held 14 bases outside the gene matches. The CDR3 extends over 16 amino acids. Germline V gene data show CDR1 as SGHTA and CDR2 as FQGNSA. In nucleotides, the CDR3 is TGTGCCAGCCCTCGATTCCCTAGCGGGGGGATAGATGAGCAGTTCTTC. Translation gives CASPRFPSGGIDEQFF. Full variable domain (outside the CDR3, taken from reference TRBV7-2 and TRBJ2-1): GAGVSQSPSNKVTEKGKDVELRCDPISGHTALYWYRQSLGQGLEFLIYFQGNSAPDKSGLPSDRFSAERTGGSVSTLTIQRTQQEDSAVYLCASPRFPSGGIDEQFFGPGTRLTVL.

This clonotype was counted a few times. This chain uses TRBV12-3 or TRBV12-4 with TRBJ2-5; 14 bases agree with TRBD2. The CDR3 runs to 14 residues. The junction had 4 bases not matched to a gene; V was cut back by 5 bases and J by 8 bases. In DNA form, the CDR3 reads TGTGCCAGCAGTCGGACTAGCGGGGGGTCAACCCAGTACTTC. Translation: CASSRTSGGSTQYF.

The chain carries TRBV7-8 and TRBJ1-1; weak D call: TRBD1 (6 bases). Germline V gene data show CDR1 as SGHVS and CDR2 as FQNEAQ. The CDR3 length is 13 residues. The germline V and J ends were trimmed by 5 bases and 5 bases, with 12 bases remaining between them. The CDR3 DNA reads as TGTGCCAGCAGCCTATGGAGGGGGACTGAAGCTTTCTTT. The encoded protein is CASSLWRGTEAFF.

This clonotype was counted only a few times. The chain recombines TRBV7-8 with TRBJ1-2; TRBD1 is a possible D gene (5 bases). The CDR3 covers 15 residues. The V gene lost 3 bases and the J gene lost 7 bases, with 18 bases spanning the gap. In germline, CDR1 is SGHVS, CDR2 FQNEAQ. CDR3 nucleotides: TGTGCCAGCAGCTTGGTCAGGGCAGGGACCGGTGGCTACACCTTC. Its protein is CASSLVRAGTGGYTF.

This clonotype was seen a handful of times. The V call is TRBV7-7, the J call TRBJ2-5; D not resolved. The CDR3 extends over 15 amino acids. CDR1 is SSHAT and CDR2 is FNYEAQ in the germline V gene (reference sequence). V gave up 5 bases and J gave up 1 base, with 14 bases separating them. For the CDR3, the DNA is TGTGCCAGCAGCCCTTTGAGGCTCGCCCAAGAGACCCAGTACTTC. Amino acid sequence: CASSPLRLAQETQYF.

V is TRBV7-9 and J is TRBJ2-5; D is tentatively TRBD1 or TRBD2 (5 bases each). In germline, CDR1 is SEHNR, CDR2 FQNEAQ (reference sequence). The CDR3 runs to 16 residues. Trimming took off 5 bases at V and 0 bases at J, with 16 bases between the two ends. The CDR3 here is CASSHARGQDQETQYF. DNA for the CDR3: TGTGCCAGCAGCCACGCCCGGGGCCAAGACCAAGAGACCCAGTACTTC.

The rearrangement uses TRBV6-1 and TRBJ2-3; 11 bases fit TRBD2. The CDR3 is 16 amino acids. CDR1 and CDR2 (germline): MNHNS, SASEGT. V was pared by 6 bases and J by 2 bases, with 7 bases of the junction left unmatched. CDR3 sequence (DNA): TGTGCCAGCAGGACGACTAGCGGGATTGTCACAGATACGCAGTATTTT. Translating it yields CASRTTSGIVTDTQYF.

This clonotype was observed a handful of times. The chain employs TRBV7-8 and TRBJ1-2; 7 bases are a match to TRBD1. The CDR3 is made up of 13 amino acids. J lost 10 bases, V lost 5 bases, and 10 bases had no gene match. Germline lookup yields CDR1 SGHVS and CDR2 FQNEAQ. The CDR3 spells CASSRRDRFSYTF. The CDR3 DNA sequence: TGTGCCAGCAGCCGCCGGGACAGATTTTCCTACACCTTC.

The chain recombines TRBV7-4 with TRBJ2-7, with unresolved D. V lost 8 bases to trimming and J lost 2 bases, with 19 bases between them. Germline-derived CDR1 and CDR2 are SGHVT and SQSDAQ. There are 15 residues in the CDR3. The CDR3 DNA follows: TGTGCCAGCCAATACGGCGACGGAAGAGCCTACGAGCAGTACTTC. Translating it yields CASQYGDGRAYEQYF.

This clonotype was seen many times. This chain links TRBV7-8 with TRBJ1-2, with 9 bases that match TRBD1. CDR1 is SGHVS, CDR2 FQNEAQ, per germline. The ends lost 5 bases at V and 8 bases at J; junction bases unmatched: 12. CDR3 length: 15 amino acids. The CDR3 region has the DNA TGTGCCAGCAGCGCGAAGCGGGACAGGGTGGGGGGCTACACCTTC. It codes for CASSAKRDRVGGYTF. Full variable domain (missing parts from reference TRBV7-8 and TRBJ1-2): GAGVSQSPRYKVAKRGQDVALRCDPISGHVSLFWYQQALGQGPEFLTYFQNEAQLDKSGLPSDRFFAERPEGSVSTLKIQRTQQEDSAVYLCASSAKRDRVGGYTFGSGTRLTVV.

The chain employs TRBV11-2 and TRBJ1-5; no clear D. V dropped 8 bases and J dropped 0 bases, with 14 bases sitting between them. Germline values: CDR1 SGHAT, CDR2 FQNNGV. This CDR3 is 15 amino acids long. This CDR3 reads CASAPAGYSNQPQHF. In nucleotides, the CDR3 is TGTGCCAGCGCCCCGGCGGGTTATAGCAATCAGCCCCAGCATTTT.

The chain is built from TRBV7-8 and TRBJ2-7; 12 bases map to TRBD2. Losses at the gene ends were 3 bases for V and 6 bases for J; bases not matched to a gene: 6. The length of the CDR3 is 15 residues. Germline-derived CDR1 and CDR2 are SGHVS and FQNEAQ. DNA of the CDR3: TGTGCCAGCAGCTTTTCTAGCGGGAGGGTGGCCGAGCAGTACTTC. It specifies CASSFSSGRVAEQYF.

The sample holds a few counts of this clonotype. The V gene is TRBV27, the J gene TRBJ1-2; D is undetermined. CDR3 size: 12 residues. Per the germline V gene, CDR1 is MNHEY and CDR2 is SMNVEV (reference sequence). Trimming removed 9 bases from V and 8 bases from J, with 16 bases in between. CDR3 residues: CASGIGSRGYTF. For the CDR3, the DNA is TGTGCCAGTGGGATAGGCTCCCGAGGCTACACCTTC.

This chain uses TRBV6-5 with TRBJ2-3; a weak D match, TRBD2 (6 bases). Germline loops: CDR1 MNHEY, CDR2 SVGAGI. The CDR3 consists of 14 residues. Trimming took off 6 bases at V and 2 bases at J, with 12 bases between the two ends. This chain's CDR3 is CASRRRGYTDTQYF. The CDR3, as DNA: TGTGCCAGCAGGAGGCGGGGATACACAGATACGCAGTATTTT.

The V call is TRBV7-2, the J call TRBJ2-7; 10 nucleotides agree with TRBD2. There are 13 residues in the CDR3. Looked up from germline, CDR1 is SGHTA and CDR2 is FQGNSA. V shed 4 bases, J shed 6 bases, and the junction held 3 bases outside the gene matches. The CDR3, as DNA: TGTGCCAGCAGCTCAACTAGCGGGGCCGAGCAGTACTTC. Residues: CASSSTSGAEQYF.

The rearrangement links TRBV7-2 to TRBJ2-5; D not certain. CDR1 is SGHTA, CDR2 FQGNSA, per germline. V was cut by 5 bases and J by 7 bases, with 17 bases left in between. CDR3 length: 14 residues. This CDR3 reads CASSLIPSLGTQYF. In DNA, the CDR3 is TGTGCCAGCAGCCTTATACCCTCGCTAGGGACCCAGTACTTC.

The J gene is TRBJ2-1, the V gene TRBV7-2; D uncertain. Germline CDR1 and CDR2: SGHTA and FQGNSA. The V end was cut by 5 bases, the J end by 10 bases, with 9 bases between. This CDR3 comprises 11 residues. This CDR3 is CASSQWGEQFF. The CDR3 DNA reads TGTGCCAGCAGCCAATGGGGAGAGCAGTTCTTC.

J is TRBJ2-1 and V is TRBV7-6, with D perhaps matching TRBD2 (6 bases). With 4 bases removed from V and 1 base from J, the gap between germline ends came to 14 bases. CDR3 length: 16 residues. Per the germline V gene, CDR1 is SGHVS and CDR2 is FNYEAQ. The DNA of the CDR3 is TGTGCCAGCAGCTCCTACGGGAGCAGGTCCTACAATGAGCAGTTCTTC. Residues: CASSSYGSRSYNEQFF.

The sample holds a few counts of this clonotype. The V gene is TRBV7-8, the J gene TRBJ2-7; TRBD2 agrees at 10 bases. The CDR3 has 19 amino acids. Germline CDR1 reads SGHVS; CDR2 reads FQNEAQ. Trimming took 5 bases from V and 4 from J; bases not matched to a gene: 20. CDR3 in DNA: TGTGCCAGCAGCAACCCGAGCTCCAAGCGGGAGGGCCGATGGTACGAGCAGTACTTC. It codes for CASSNPSSKREGRWYEQYF. The complete variable domain, with remaining parts taken from reference TRBV7-8 and TRBJ2-7, reads GAGVSQSPRYKVAKRGQDVALRCDPISGHVSLFWYQQALGQGPEFLTYFQNEAQLDKSGLPSDRFFAERPEGSVSTLKIQRTQQEDSAVYLCASSNPSSKREGRWYEQYFGPGTRLTVT.

V gene TRBV5-6 combines with J gene TRBJ1-2, with TRBD1 matching 7 bases. Unmatched junction bases numbered 11, after V lost 3 bases and J lost 6 bases. CDR3 length: 15 residues. Germline V gives CDR1 SGHDT, CDR2 YYEEEE. CDR3 sequence (DNA): TGTGCCAGCAGCTGGGTTCCGGGACAGAGTCATGGCTACACCTTC. It is translated as CASSWVPGQSHGYTF.